A single sample gave rise to the 5 T cell receptor beta chains below, sequenced in a study of T cells in tuberculosis. Profiled with immunoSEQ multiplex PCR; TCRdb holds only in-frame clones, not every one. The sample holds 25,000 to 35,000 clones, just under 97% seen once. Sequencing used PBMCs. The receptors stem from a donor aged 5-35 years with latent tuberculosis or without tuberculosis infection.

V gene TRBV14 combines with J gene TRBJ2-3; 10 nucleotides line up with TRBD2. CDR3 length equals 18 residues. Per the germline V gene, CDR1 is SGHDN and CDR2 is FVKESK. J gave up 2 bases and V 1 base, and 9 bases lay outside the gene matches. In nucleotides, the CDR3 is TGTGCCAGCAGCCAAGCGGGAGCGGGAGGGAAGGTCACAGATACGCAGTATTTT. Protein product: CASSQAGAGGKVTDTQYF.

This chain links TRBV19 with TRBJ1-3; tentative D call: TRBD1 (6 bases). The germline CDR1 and CDR2 sequences are LNHDA and SQIVND (reference sequence). This CDR3 has 15 residues. The V end was cut by 6 bases, the J end by 4 bases, with 16 bases between. DNA for the CDR3: TGTGCCAGTAGCTCGGGACACCGGAAAGGAAACACCATATATTTT. Its protein product is CASSSGHRKGNTIYF. Together with reference TRBV19 and TRBJ1-3, the CDR3 gives the full variable domain: DGGITQSPKYLFRKEGQNVTLSCEQNLNHDAMYWYRQDPGQGLRLIYYSQIVNDFQKGDIAEGYSVSREKKESFPLTVTSAQKNPTAFYLCASSSGHRKGNTIYFGEGSWLTVV.

The rearrangement uses TRBV5-4 and TRBJ1-2; D perhaps matches TRBD1 (6 bases). CDR3 length: 15 amino acids. Deletions cut 0 bases from V and 4 bases from J, with 13 bases between. Per germline, CDR1 SGHNT and CDR2 YYREEE (reference sequence). This CDR3 reads CASSLAAQGLYGYTF. The CDR3 DNA is TGTGCCAGCAGCTTGGCGGCTCAGGGGCTCTATGGCTACACCTTC.

This clone occurred once. This sequence joins TRBV19 and TRBJ2-3, with D perhaps matching TRBD2 (6 bases). The germline V gene encodes CDR1 LNHDA and CDR2 SQIVND (reference sequence). The CDR3 runs to 13 residues. V was pared by 9 bases and J by 0 bases, with 10 bases between. The CDR3 sequence: CASQTRSTDTQYF. The CDR3 DNA follows: TGTGCCAGCCAGACTAGGAGCACAGATACGCAGTATTTT.

The chain joins TRBV10-1 to TRBJ1-1; D is unclear. V was trimmed by 0 bases and J by 3 bases, leaving 8 bases between them. Germline V gene sequence: CDR1 WNHNN, CDR2 SYGVQD (reference sequence). The CDR3 is 14 amino acids. Here the CDR3 DNA reads TGCGCCAGCAGTGAGTCGGGCAGTTACACTGAAGCTTTCTTT. This gives the protein CASSESGSYTEAFF.